The 15 T cell receptor beta chains given below trace back to one sample, sequenced in a study of cytomegalovirus exposure and HLA in healthy donors. The PCR employed 60 Vbeta primers together with 13 Jbeta primers. Profiled with immunoSEQ multiplex PCR; TCRdb holds only in-frame clones, not every one. This sample's clone table lists about 39,000 clones. The sample consisted of PBMCs. These receptors were taken from a woman younger than 45 in good health and CMV-seropositive.

The V and J genes are TRBV7-6 and TRBJ2-5; D might be TRBD1 (6 bases). In germline, CDR1 is SGHVS, CDR2 FNYEAQ. V dropped 5 bases and J dropped 5 bases, with 12 bases sitting between them. The CDR3 runs 13 residues. CDR3: CASSIGQLETQYF. CDR3 nucleotide sequence: TGTGCCAGCAGCATCGGACAGTTGGAGACCCAGTACTTC.

This chain connects TRBV7-9 to TRBJ1-1, with 9 bases fitting TRBD1. From germline, CDR1 is SEHNR and CDR2 FQNEAQ (reference sequence). The CDR3 has 13 residues. V shed 1 base, J shed 11 bases, and the junction held 5 bases outside the gene matches. The CDR3 region is CASSLDNRGQAFF. CDR3 in DNA: TGTGCCAGCAGCTTAGACAACAGGGGGCAGGCTTTCTTT.

The gene calls are TRBV7-2 and TRBJ2-4; D is perhaps TRBD1 (6 bases). The germline CDR1 and CDR2 sequences are SGHTA and FQGNSA. This CDR3 is built from 17 residues. The germline V and J ends were trimmed by 5 bases and 0 bases, with 17 bases remaining between them. CDR3 bases: TGTGCCAGCAGCACCCGGACAGCTGGCCTAGCCAAAAACATTCAGTACTTC. Its translation is CASSTRTAGLAKNIQYF.

The chain links TRBV10-1 to TRBJ1-2; 8 bases fit TRBD1. Germline loops: CDR1 WNHNN, CDR2 SYGVQD (reference sequence). The CDR3 loop spans 14 amino acids. The trim removed 3 bases at V and 4 bases at J, leaving 4 bases unmatched. As DNA, the CDR3 is TGCGCCAGCAGTGATGGGACAGGCGTCTATGGCTACACCTTC. Its protein product is CASSDGTGVYGYTF.

The V gene is TRBV7-6, the J gene TRBJ2-1; tentatively, D is TRBD1 (6 bases). Deletions cut 5 bases from V and 4 bases from J, with 12 bases between. Germline V gene sequence: CDR1 SGHVS, CDR2 FNYEAQ. The CDR3 is made up of 14 amino acids. The CDR3, as DNA: TGTGCCAGCAGCCCGGGACAAGTATACAATGAGCAGTTCTTC. This encodes CASSPGQVYNEQFF. The full variable domain, its missing parts supplied by reference TRBV7-6 and TRBJ2-1, is GAGVSQSPRYKVTKRGQDVALRCDPISGHVSLYWYRQALGQGPEFLTYFNYEAQQDKSGLPNDRFSAERPEGSISTLTIQRTEQRDSAMYRCASSPGQVYNEQFFGPGTRLTVL.

The J gene is TRBJ1-5, the V gene TRBV15; unclear D gene. Germline-derived CDR1 and CDR2 are LNHNV and YYDKDF (reference sequence). Trimming stripped 0 bases from V and 9 bases from J, with 6 bases between. CDR3 length equals 12 residues. CDR3 in DNA: TGTGCCACCAGCAGAGATCGCGCGCCCCAGCATTTT. Translating it yields CATSRDRAPQHF.

The chain combines TRBV5-4 with TRBJ2-3; D uncertain. The CDR3 length is 13 residues. The V end was cut by 1 base, the J end by 3 bases, with 6 bases between. The germline CDR1 and CDR2 sequences are SGHNT and YYREEE (reference sequence). CDR3 loop: CASSLPRTDTQYF. DNA of the CDR3: TGTGCCAGCAGCTTGCCCCGGACAGATACGCAGTATTTT.

J is TRBJ2-7 and V is TRBV4-1; 10 bases line up with TRBD1. Germline CDR1 reads MGHRA; CDR2 reads YSYEKL. The length of the CDR3 is 16 residues. With 1 base clipped from V and 3 bases from J, the junction kept 6 bases outside the gene matches. CDR3 nucleotides: TGCGCCAGCAGCCAAGTTCTTGGGACAGGGGACTACGAGCAGTACTTC. It yields the protein CASSQVLGTGDYEQYF.

This rearrangement joins TRBV7-2 to TRBJ2-7, with D perhaps matching TRBD2 (7 bases). Germline V gene lookup returns CDR1 SGHTA and CDR2 FQGNSA. Between the trimmed V and J ends, which lost 1 base and 5 bases, there was a span of 9 bases. The CDR3 covers 13 residues. CDR3 nucleotide sequence: TGTGCCAGCAGCTTAGGGGGGGGCAACGAGCAGTACTTC. Translated, it gives CASSLGGGNEQYF.

The chain uses TRBV5-4 and TRBJ1-2; tentatively, D is TRBD1 (6 bases). The V gene's germline CDR1 is SGHNT and CDR2 YYREEE (reference sequence). The CDR3 is 14 residues long. With 1 base removed from V and 5 bases from J, the gap between germline ends came to 12 bases. DNA for the CDR3: TGTGCCAGCAGCTTGCCAGGGGAGGGGTATGGCTACACCTTC. Amino acid sequence: CASSLPGEGYGYTF.

J is TRBJ2-5 and V is TRBV30; TRBD2 matches 12 bases. Trimming cost V 4 bases and J 4 bases; bases outside gene matches: 4. The CDR3 consists of 14 residues. Looked up from germline, CDR1 is GTSNPN and CDR2 is SVGIG (reference sequence). Written as DNA, the CDR3 is TGTGCCTGGACTAGCGGGGGGGCAGGAGAGACCCAGTACTTC. It is translated as CAWTSGGAGETQYF.

V usage is TRBV18 and J usage is TRBJ1-1; TRBD1 agrees at 11 bases. Germline V CDR1 and CDR2: KGHSH, LQKENI. J was trimmed by 3 bases and V by 6 bases; bases with no gene match: 3. The CDR3 length is 14 residues. CDR3 nucleotides: TGTGCCAGCTCGAGGGACAGGGGGGACACTGAAGCTTTCTTT. Its translation is CASSRDRGDTEAFF.

The V and J genes are TRBV19 and TRBJ2-2; the D is unclear. Trimming left V 3 bases short and J 6 bases short, with 11 bases between. CDR1 and CDR2 from the germline V gene are LNHDA and SQIVND (reference sequence). CDR3 length: 14 residues. The CDR3 spells CASSMNRGPGELFF. In DNA, the CDR3 is TGTGCCAGTAGTATGAATCGTGGGCCCGGGGAGCTGTTTTTT.

The genes are TRBV30 and TRBJ1-4; D remains ambiguous. CDR3 length: 11 residues. CDR1 and CDR2 from the germline V gene are GTSNPN and SVGIG (reference sequence). V was shortened by 1 base and J by 14 bases, with 11 bases between the two germline ends. As DNA, the CDR3 is TGTGCCTGGAGTGGCGGGGTGGGCCTGTTTTTT. Translated, it gives CAWSGGVGLFF.

The chain combines TRBV29-1 with TRBJ1-1; 7 bases line up with TRBD1. V was clipped by 7 bases and J by 2 bases; unmatched bases: 7. There are 13 residues in the CDR3. Per germline, CDR1 SQVTM and CDR2 ANQGSEA. CDR3 sequence reads: CSGYRGGNTEAFF. The CDR3 bases are TGCAGCGGTTACAGGGGTGGAAACACTGAAGCTTTCTTT.